This TCR beta chain is drawn from a study of multiple sclerosis patients with progressive multifocal leukoencephalopathy. Time point reported: time of PML onset. Using immunoSEQ multiplex PCR, the repertoire was profiled, and TCRdb retains in-frame clones only, with some absent. The sample yields tens of thousands of clones, approximately 84% seen once. Germline trimming cut 1 base from V and 5 bases from J; bases unmatched to any gene: 3. CDR1 is PRHDT, CDR2 FYEKMQ, per germline (reference sequence). The CDR3 spans 15 residues. This clone was counted only a few times. Here the sequenced sample was PBMCs, taken from a patient treated with natalizumab. The sequence was obtained from a human donor with progressive multifocal leukoencephalopathy. This rearrangement joins TRBV13 to TRBJ2-1; the match to TRBD2 covers 9 bases. The CDR3 here is CASSLASGANNEQFF. The CDR3 DNA is TGTGCCAGCAGCTTAGCTAGCGGGGCTAACAATGAGCAGTTCTTC.